This T cell receptor (beta chain) was captured in a study of cytomegalovirus exposure and HLA in healthy donors. This clone was seen more than once but under ten times. PCR involved 60 Vbeta and 13 Jbeta primers. Some clones are missing from TCRdb's copy, which holds only in-frame ones; the method was immunoSEQ multiplex PCR. This sample carries about 160,000 clones, over 60% of them seen once, and the ten largest clones take around 0.96%. The sequenced sample was PBMCs. The source is a woman aged 45 to 65 in good health and CMV-seropositive.

CDR3 coding DNA: TGTGCCAGCAGCACAGGCGGGGCGGGTGGTGGCTACACCTTC. This translates into CASSTGGAGGGYTF. J is TRBJ1-2 and V is TRBV5-4, with D possibly being TRBD1 (5 bases). The CDR3 runs to 14 residues. V was pared by 4 bases and J by 7 bases, with 17 bases between. Per germline, CDR1 SGHNT and CDR2 YYREEE (reference sequence).